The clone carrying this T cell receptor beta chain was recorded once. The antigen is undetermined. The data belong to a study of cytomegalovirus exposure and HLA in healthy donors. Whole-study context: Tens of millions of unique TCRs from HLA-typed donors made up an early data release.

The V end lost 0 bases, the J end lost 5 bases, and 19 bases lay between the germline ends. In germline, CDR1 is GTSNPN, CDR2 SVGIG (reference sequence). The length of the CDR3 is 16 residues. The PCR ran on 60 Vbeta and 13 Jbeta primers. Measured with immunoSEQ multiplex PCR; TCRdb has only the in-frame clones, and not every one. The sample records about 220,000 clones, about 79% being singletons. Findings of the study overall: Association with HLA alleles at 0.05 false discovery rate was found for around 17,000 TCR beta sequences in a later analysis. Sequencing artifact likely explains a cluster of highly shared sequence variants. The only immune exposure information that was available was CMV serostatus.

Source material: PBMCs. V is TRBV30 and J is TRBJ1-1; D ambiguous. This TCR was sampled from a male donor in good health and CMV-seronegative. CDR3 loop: CAWSVSPQAGKTEAFF. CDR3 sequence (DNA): TGTGCCTGGAGTGTAAGCCCCCAGGCGGGGAAGACTGAAGCTTTCTTT.